A selection of T cell receptor beta chains follows, all from one sample in a study of shared clonotypes between healthy human individuals. The table came from immunoSEQ multiplex PCR; TCRdb's copy has only in-frame clones and leaves some out. The table records hundreds of thousands of clones, roughly 98% of them present only once. The sequenced sample was naive CD8+ T cells sorted from blood. The source is a young man in good health. CDR3s include the opening cysteine and the closing phenylalanine or tryptophan. A D gene is named only where the DNA matches it firmly.

cdr3_aa	cdr3_nt	v_call	j_call	d_call
CASSYGLAYEQYF	TGTGCCAGCAGTTACGGGTTAGCCTACGAGCAGTACTTC	TRBV27	TRBJ2-7	NA
CASSQDTSGRNEQFF	TGCGCCAGCAGCCAAGATACTTCCGGGAGGAATGAGCAGTTCTTC	TRBV4-1	TRBJ2-1	TRBD2
CASSFWAGTSLDQPQHF	TGTGCCAGTAGTTTTTGGGCAGGGACATCGCTGGATCAGCCCCAGCATTTT	TRBV19	TRBJ1-5	NA
CASSPEGQGAFQPQHF	TGCGCCAGCAGCCCCGAGGGACAGGGGGCTTTTCAGCCCCAGCATTTT	TRBV4-1	TRBJ1-5	TRBD1
CASSSSLAGGREQFF	TGTGCCAGCAGTAGCAGCCTAGCGGGAGGAAGGGAGCAGTTCTTC	TRBV27	TRBJ2-1	TRBD2
CASSLGQGTLYEQYF	TGTGCCAGCAGCTTGGGGCAGGGGACCCTCTACGAGCAGTACTTC	TRBV5-6	TRBJ2-7	NA
CASSSWSDTQYF	TGTGCCAGCAGCTCGTGGTCAGATACGCAGTATTTT	TRBV7-2	TRBJ2-3	NA
CASSLVSLAGSTDTQYF	TGTGCCAGCAGCTTGGTATCGCTAGCGGGGAGCACAGATACGCAGTATTTT	TRBV5-6	TRBJ2-3	TRBD2
CSVRQDYEQYF	TGCAGCGTACGACAGGACTACGAGCAGTACTTC	TRBV29-1	TRBJ2-7	NA
CASHSPGQHTGELFF	TGTGCCAGCCACTCACCGGGACAGCACACCGGGGAGCTGTTTTTT	TRBV7-9	TRBJ2-2	TRBD1
CASSSPGLPDYNEQFF	TGTGCCAGCAGTTCCCCGGGACTCCCGGACTACAATGAGCAGTTCTTC	TRBV6-5	TRBJ2-1	NA
CASSGNQDTDNEQFF	TGTGCCAGCAGCGGAAATCAAGACACAGACAATGAGCAGTTCTTC	TRBV27	TRBJ2-1	NA
CASSLGQESGNTIYF	TGTGCCAGCAGCTTAGGGCAGGAGTCTGGAAACACCATATATTTT	TRBV7-9	TRBJ1-3	NA
CASSQGVELAGSYEQYF	TGCGCCAGCAGCCAAGGTGTAGAACTAGCGGGGTCCTACGAGCAGTACTTC	TRBV4-1	TRBJ2-7	TRBD2
CASGRADTQYF	TGTGCCAGCGGGAGGGCAGATACGCAGTATTTT	TRBV28	TRBJ2-3	TRBD2
CASSLTGGESEKLFF	TGCGCCAGCAGCTTGACGGGGGGCGAATCTGAAAAACTGTTTTTT	TRBV5-1	TRBJ1-4	NA
CASSSPLRVGSHEQYF	TGTGCCAGCAGCTCCCCCCTGCGGGTTGGAAGCCACGAGCAGTACTTC	TRBV7-8	TRBJ2-7	NA
CASTQGVKGTDTQYF	TGCGCCAGCACACAGGGGGTTAAGGGCACAGATACGCAGTATTTT	TRBV5-1	TRBJ2-3	TRBD1
CATSVGETQYF	TGTGCCACCAGTGTCGGAGAGACCCAGTACTTC	TRBV7-9	TRBJ2-5	NA
CASSQDLGLAGAADTQYF	TGCGCCAGCAGCCAAGACCTGGGACTAGCGGGAGCCGCAGATACGCAGTATTTT	TRBV4-3	TRBJ2-3	TRBD2